The next 27 T cell receptor beta chains were all read from a single sample in a study of T cells after yellow fever vaccination. Each CDR3 protein gets one entry after TCRdb re-called the 5' RACE reads with MiXCR. The table lists around 300,000 distinct CDR3 sequences, roughly 4.3% of them singletons, with 20% to 25% in the top ten. Sequencing was performed on PBMCs, taken 5 days after the yellow fever booster vaccination. These receptors originate from a man between 18 and 35 years old who received the YFV17D yellow fever vaccine.

This clonotype was counted only a few times. J is TRBJ1-2 and V is TRBV4-2; D may be TRBD1 (5 bases). CDR1 and CDR2 from the germline V gene are LGHNA and YNFKEQ. Deletions cut 1 base from V and 7 bases from J, with 16 bases between. The CDR3 covers 15 residues. CDR3: CASSQGVRGSIGYTF. The CDR3, as DNA: TGTGCCAGCAGCCAAGGGGTTAGGGGCTCGATTGGCTACACCTTC.

The chain recombines TRBV7-9 with TRBJ1-6, with D hard to call. CDR1 is SEHNR, CDR2 FQNEAQ, per germline (reference sequence). Trimming removed 5 bases at V and 7 bases at J, with 9 bases between. This CDR3 is 13 amino acids long. CDR3 sequence reads: CASSRADNSPLHF. The CDR3 region has the DNA TGTGCCAGCAGCCGAGCAGACAATTCACCCCTCCACTTT.

CDR3 sequence reads: CSARNEQFF. CDR3 DNA: TGCAGTGCTAGGAATGAGCAGTTCTTC. J is TRBJ2-1 and V is TRBV20-1; D uncertain. The V end was cut by 3 bases, the J end by 7 bases, with 1 base between. Germline V gene data show CDR1 as DFQATT and CDR2 as SNEGSKA (reference sequence). The CDR3 extends over 9 amino acids.

Only a few counts were recorded for this clonotype. The chain couples TRBV24-1 to TRBJ2-1; 12 bases are a match to TRBD1. Germline trimming cut 5 bases from V and 2 bases from J; bases unmatched to any gene: 3. Germline V gene data show CDR1 as KGHDR and CDR2 as SFDVKD. CDR3 length equals 16 residues. The CDR3 is CATSAGTGGTYNEQFF. CDR3 DNA: TGTGCCACCAGTGCCGGGACAGGGGGCACCTACAATGAGCAGTTCTTC.

The table lists this clonotype with a few counts. The chain has TRBV4-1 and TRBJ2-3; TRBD1 matches 7 bases. The CDR3 contains 16 residues. The J segment lost 4 bases and the V segment lost 5 bases, leaving 12 bases of the junction unmatched. Germline CDR1 and CDR2: MGHRA and YSYEKL. CDR3 sequence (DNA): TGCGCCAGCAGCAAACAGGGGCTGATGACGGCAGATACGCAGTATTTT. It is translated as CASSKQGLMTADTQYF.

The chain recombines TRBV19 with TRBJ2-7; 8 nucleotides line up with TRBD1. Germline assignment: CDR1 LNHDA and CDR2 SQIVND (reference sequence). This CDR3 spans 16 amino acids. With V trimmed by 7 bases and J by 6 bases, 17 bases remained unmatched. CDR3: CASTQSFRQGQGEQYF. In DNA, the CDR3 is TGTGCCAGTACCCAATCGTTCCGACAGGGGCAAGGCGAGCAGTACTTC.

This chain links TRBV7-3 with TRBJ1-6, with 11 positions matching TRBD1. J was trimmed by 9 bases and V by 5 bases; bases with no gene match: 6. CDR3 length equals 15 residues. Germline V lookup: CDR1 SGHTA, CDR2 FQGTGA. The CDR3: CASSPAGTGGSPLHF. The CDR3, as DNA: TGTGCCAGCAGCCCCGCCGGGACAGGGGGTTCACCCCTCCACTTT.

This clonotype occurred a few times. The chain uses TRBV12-3 or TRBV12-4 and TRBJ1-6, with 9 bases lining up with TRBD1. The CDR3 loop spans 15 amino acids. Trimming took 2 bases from V and 5 from J; bases not matched to a gene: 1. In DNA, the CDR3 is TGTGCCAGCAGTTTACGACAGGGGGATAATTCACCCCTCCACTTT. Its translation: CASSLRQGDNSPLHF.

The chain couples TRBV29-1 to TRBJ1-5, with 10 bases lining up with TRBD1. V shed 8 bases and J 4 bases; nucleotides not matched to a gene: 11. The CDR3 sequence is 15 residues long. The V gene's germline CDR1 is SQVTM and CDR2 ANQGSEA. Here the CDR3 DNA reads TGCAGCCCACCCCGGGACAGGGGTGGTAATCAGCCCCAGCATTTT. Translated: CSPPRDRGGNQPQHF. Combining the CDR3 with reference TRBV29-1 and TRBJ1-5 gives the whole variable domain SAVISQKPSRDICQRGTSLTIQCQVDSQVTMMFWYRQQPGQSLTLIATANQGSEATYESGFVIDKFPISRPNLTFSTLTVSNMSPEDSSIYLCSPPRDRGGNQPQHFGDGTRLSIL.

There are a few counts of this clonotype. The chain recombines TRBV4-3 with TRBJ1-4; the D gene is possibly TRBD1 (5 bases). The germline V and J ends were trimmed by 1 base and 7 bases, with 10 bases remaining between them. The CDR3 length is 14 residues. Germline CDR1 is LGHNA and CDR2 is YSLEER. CDR3 amino acids: CASSQVSGGEKLFF. For the CDR3, the DNA is TGCGCCAGCAGCCAAGTTTCGGGGGGTGAAAAACTGTTTTTT.

In its sample, this clonotype was seen many times. The J gene is TRBJ2-7, the V gene TRBV12-3 or TRBV12-4; D gene uncertain. This CDR3 spans 13 amino acids. Deletions cut 5 bases from V and 4 bases from J, with 12 bases between. CDR3 residues: CASSPPDGYEQYF. DNA for the CDR3: TGTGCCAGCAGTCCCCCCGATGGATACGAGCAGTACTTC.

This clonotype appeared many times. V gene TRBV18 combines with J gene TRBJ2-5, with D perhaps TRBD1 or TRBD2 (5 bases each). Germline loops: CDR1 KGHSH, CDR2 LQKENI. Trimming took 2 bases from V and 0 from J, leaving 16 bases between them. The CDR3 length is 17 residues. As DNA, the CDR3 is TGTGCCAGCTCACCAAATCCGGGGCAGGGCTACCAAGAGACCCAGTACTTC. Translation gives CASSPNPGQGYQETQYF.

The table lists this clonotype with many counts. This chain links TRBV5-1 with TRBJ1-2, with 7 bases fitting TRBD1. The CDR3 sequence is 17 residues long. The V and J ends lost 2 bases and 2 bases, in that order; junction bases with no gene match: 12. In germline, CDR1 is SGHRS, CDR2 YFSETQ. CDR3 sequence reads: CASSLDPTGTVNYGYTF. The CDR3 coding sequence is TGCGCCAGCAGCTTAGATCCTACCGGGACAGTGAACTATGGCTACACCTTC. The whole variable domain, filled in from reference TRBV5-1 and TRBJ1-2, reads KAGVTQTPRYLIKTRGQQVTLSCSPISGHRSVSWYQQTPGQGLQFLFEYFSETQRNKGNFPGRFSGRQFSNSRSEMNVSTLELGDSALYLCASSLDPTGTVNYGYTFGSGTRLTVV.

V and J are TRBV7-9 and TRBJ1-2; unclear D gene. Germline CDR1 is SEHNR and CDR2 is FQNEAQ (reference sequence). The CDR3 covers 13 residues. V was pared by 7 bases and J by 8 bases, with 17 bases between. The CDR3 is CASTTRVGEGYTF. The CDR3 region has the DNA TGTGCCAGCACCACGCGCGTGGGTGAGGGCTACACCTTC.

The rearrangement uses TRBV6-4 and TRBJ2-2; 14 bases line up with TRBD2. With V trimmed by 7 bases and J by 0 bases, 7 bases remained unmatched. The CDR3 covers 18 residues. From germline, CDR1 is MRHNA and CDR2 SNTAGT. The DNA of the CDR3 is TGTGCCAGCACTATGACTAGCGGGGGGGACGCGAACACCGGGGAGCTGTTTTTT. Translation: CASTMTSGGDANTGELFF.

The chain combines TRBV5-1 with TRBJ1-6; D perhaps matches TRBD1 (5 bases). CDR1 SGHRS and CDR2 YFSETQ come from the germline V gene. Trimming took 0 bases from V and 10 from J, leaving 17 bases between them. The CDR3 is 16 residues long. The CDR3 region is CASSLAVQGFRSPLHF. As DNA, the CDR3 is TGCGCCAGCAGCTTGGCCGTGCAGGGATTTCGATCACCCCTCCACTTT.

This clonotype came up many times. The chain carries TRBV5-1 and TRBJ2-5; D not certain. This CDR3 region has 14 residues. CDR1 and CDR2 (germline): SGHRS, YFSETQ. The germline V and J ends were trimmed by 0 bases and 5 bases, with 11 bases remaining between them. For the CDR3, the DNA is TGCGCCAGCAGCTTGGGAGGAAATGGCGAGACCCAGTACTTC. Protein: CASSLGGNGETQYF.

This clonotype was counted many times. Written as DNA, the CDR3 is TGTGCCAGCAGCCATGGGGACAGGGAAAATTCACCCCTCCACTTT. Translated: CASSHGDRENSPLHF. The chain combines TRBV5-6 with TRBJ1-6; 9 nucleotides match TRBD1. The V segment lost 4 bases and the J segment 7 bases; nucleotides outside the gene matches: 6. Germline V gene data show CDR1 as SGHDT and CDR2 as YYEEEE. The CDR3 runs to 15 residues.

The table lists this clonotype with many counts. The V and J genes are TRBV12-3 or TRBV12-4 and TRBJ2-2; possible D gene TRBD2, 6 bases. Deletions cut 4 bases from V and 5 bases from J, with 17 bases between. The CDR3 has 16 residues. CDR3 sequence (DNA): TGTGCCAGCAGTTCCTGGACGGGAGAGTTTACCGGGGAGCTGTTTTTT. This encodes CASSSWTGEFTGELFF.

This clonotype turned up a few times. The chain couples TRBV11-2 to TRBJ1-5; D gene uncertain. In germline, CDR1 is SGHAT, CDR2 FQNNGV. V lost 1 base and J lost 0, with 7 bases in between. The length of the CDR3 is 15 residues. This CDR3 reads CASSLAEGSNQPQHF. The DNA of the CDR3 is TGTGCCAGCAGCTTAGCGGAGGGTAGCAATCAGCCCCAGCATTTT.

This clonotype was detected a few times. V gene TRBV5-4 combines with J gene TRBJ2-3; weak D call: TRBD2 (6 bases). This CDR3 contains 14 residues. The germline V gene has CDR1 SGHNT and CDR2 YYREEE (reference sequence). Trimming took 4 bases from V and 4 from J, leaving 13 bases between them. CDR3 protein: CASSPPGLSDTQYF. The CDR3 DNA reads TGTGCCAGCAGCCCGCCGGGACTCTCAGATACGCAGTATTTT.

This clonotype was observed at least ten times. This chain connects TRBV5-1 to TRBJ2-3; the D gene is possibly TRBD1 (7 bases). CDR3 length equals 12 residues. CDR1 and CDR2 from the germline V gene are SGHRS and YFSETQ. V lost 4 bases and J 7 bases, leaving 10 bases between the germline ends. CDR3 in amino acids: CASSAGQNTQYF. Here the CDR3 DNA reads TGCGCCAGCAGCGCGGGACAGAATACGCAGTATTTT.

This clonotype was counted only a few times. This chain links TRBV4-1 with TRBJ1-5; D not resolved. CDR1 is MGHRA and CDR2 is YSYEKL in the germline V gene. Deletions cut 0 bases from V and 0 bases from J, with 6 bases between. This CDR3 region has 15 residues. For the CDR3, the DNA is TGCGCCAGCAGCCAAGATGGGGATAGCAATCAGCCCCAGCATTTT. This sequence encodes CASSQDGDSNQPQHF.

CDR3 region: CASTWGWGEKLFF. CDR3 bases: TGTGCCAGCACCTGGGGGTGGGGTGAAAAACTGTTTTTT. The chain is built from TRBV7-2 and TRBJ1-4; possible D gene TRBD1, 5 bases. The CDR3 sequence is 13 residues long. Trimming left V 7 bases short and J 7 bases short, with 13 bases between. CDR1 is SGHTA and CDR2 is FQGNSA in the germline V gene.

This clonotype was recorded a few times. The chain uses TRBV2 and TRBJ1-1, with D maybe TRBD1 (6 bases). Germline V gives CDR1 SNHLY, CDR2 FYNNEI. V lost 9 bases, J lost 0 bases, and 23 bases lay in between. This CDR3 spans 17 amino acids. The CDR3 spells CARRKVQGLPMNTEAFF. CDR3 nucleotide sequence: TGTGCCAGAAGGAAGGTTCAGGGGCTCCCTATGAACACTGAAGCTTTCTTT.

This clonotype was counted ten times or more. This rearrangement joins TRBV5-1 to TRBJ2-7; D gene ambiguous. Germline assignment: CDR1 SGHRS and CDR2 YFSETQ. Trimming cost V 6 bases and J 0 bases, with 10 bases left between them. The CDR3 has 13 residues. The CDR3 protein is CASTDRSSYEQYF. CDR3 bases: TGCGCCAGCACGGACCGCAGCTCCTACGAGCAGTACTTC.

The chain couples TRBV5-6 to TRBJ2-5; 8 bases agree with TRBD1. The CDR3 is 14 residues long. The junction had 6 bases not matched to a gene; V was cut back by 1 base and J by 7 bases. The germline V gene encodes CDR1 SGHDT and CDR2 YYEEEE. CDR3: CASSLQGASGTQYF. The CDR3 coding sequence is TGTGCCAGCAGCTTGCAGGGGGCCAGCGGGACCCAGTACTTC.